This T cell receptor (beta chain) was captured by sequencing in a study of cytotoxic CD8 clonotypes in ibrutinib-treated CLL. General study results and limits: Clonality was higher at baseline than in age-matched healthy donors and tracked circulating CD8+ T-cell counts.

Per germline, CDR1 MNHNS and CDR2 SASEGT. The CDR3 totals 14 residues. V dropped 6 bases and J dropped 8 bases, with 14 bases sitting between them. As for this clone: Antigen unknown.

Assay used: immunoSEQ multiplex PCR; TCRdb lists only in-frame clones, some missing. The profile shows approximately 100,000 clones, 58% of them singletons. The sequences come from PBMCs, collected after 24 months of ibrutinib treatment. This rearrangement joins TRBV6-1 to TRBJ1-6; possible D gene TRBD1, 6 bases. This clonotype was obtained from a human donor with chronic lymphocytic leukemia. The CDR3 reads CASRRGQIDSPLHF. The CDR3 bases are TGTGCCAGCAGAAGGGGACAAATAGATTCACCCCTCCACTTT.